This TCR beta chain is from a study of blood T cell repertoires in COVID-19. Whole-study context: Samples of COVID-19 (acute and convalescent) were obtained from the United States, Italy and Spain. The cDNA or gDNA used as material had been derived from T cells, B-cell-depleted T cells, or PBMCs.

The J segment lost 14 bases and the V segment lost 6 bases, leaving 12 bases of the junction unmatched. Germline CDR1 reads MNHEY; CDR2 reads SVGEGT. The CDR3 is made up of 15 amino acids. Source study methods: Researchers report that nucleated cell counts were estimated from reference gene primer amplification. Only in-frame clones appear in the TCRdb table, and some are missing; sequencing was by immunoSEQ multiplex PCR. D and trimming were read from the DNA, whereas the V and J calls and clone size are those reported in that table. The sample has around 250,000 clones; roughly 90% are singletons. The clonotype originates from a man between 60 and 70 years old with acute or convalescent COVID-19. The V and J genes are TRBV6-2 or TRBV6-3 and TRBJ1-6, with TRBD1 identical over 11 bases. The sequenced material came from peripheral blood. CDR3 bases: TGTGCCAGCAGCCCGGACAGGGGGCGGAGGGTCACCCTCCACTTT. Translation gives CASSPDRGRRVTLHF.